The sequence of this TCR beta chain was determined in a study of T-cell reconstitution after alpha-beta-depleted transplantation in children. The V end lost 3 bases, the J end lost 0 bases, and 6 bases lay between the germline ends. The CDR3 is 14 residues long. This clonotype was seen many times. Unique molecular identifiers were used in preparing the TCRbeta library. TCRdb used MiXCR to reprocess the PCR reads, holding one entry per CDR3 protein. This table has 300,000 to 400,000 distinct CDR3 sequences, 10% to 15% appearing once. The V and J genes are TRBV12-3 or TRBV12-4 and TRBJ2-1; D ambiguous. This receptor was identified in a human donor who donated a stem cell graft to a child with Fanconi anemia. The source was PBMCs, collected from the stem cell graft. The CDR3 spells CASSFTSSYNEQFF. The DNA for the CDR3 is TGTGCCAGCAGTTTCACAAGCTCCTACAATGAGCAGTTCTTC.